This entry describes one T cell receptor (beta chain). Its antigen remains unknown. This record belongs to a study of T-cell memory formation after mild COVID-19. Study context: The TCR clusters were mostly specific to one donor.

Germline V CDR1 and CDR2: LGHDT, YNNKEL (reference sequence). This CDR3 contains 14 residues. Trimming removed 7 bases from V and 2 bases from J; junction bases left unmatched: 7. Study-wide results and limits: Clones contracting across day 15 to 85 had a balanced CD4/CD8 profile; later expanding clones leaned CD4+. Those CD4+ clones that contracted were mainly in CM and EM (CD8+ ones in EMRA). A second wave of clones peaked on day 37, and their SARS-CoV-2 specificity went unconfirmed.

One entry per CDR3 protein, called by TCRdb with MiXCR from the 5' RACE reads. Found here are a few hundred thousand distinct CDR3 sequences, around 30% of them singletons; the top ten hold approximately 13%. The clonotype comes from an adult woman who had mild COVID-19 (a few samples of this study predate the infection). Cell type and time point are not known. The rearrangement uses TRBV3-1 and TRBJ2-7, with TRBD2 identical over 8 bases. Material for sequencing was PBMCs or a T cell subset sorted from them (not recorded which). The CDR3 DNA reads TGTGCCAGCACCCTAGGAGCGGGGGCCTACGAGCAGTACTTC. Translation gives CASTLGAGAYEQYF.